This is a list of T cell receptor beta chains from one sample in a study of post-analysis software for immune sequencing data. TCRdb processed the PCR reads anew with MiXCR; each CDR3 protein has one entry. The data show under 200,000 distinct CDR3 sequences, under 40% seen once. The starting material was blood, obtained after autologous hematopoietic stem cell transplantation. The receptors shown here come from a girl aged 5-17 years with multiple sclerosis. Each CDR3 is given with its conserved first and last residue. The order of the fields is D gene, V gene, J gene, CDR3 length, clone size, CDR3 protein, CDR3 DNA. D genes are given only for firm matches. Rows may omit the clone size; those that give it use once, few, many or a size class.

D: .
V: TRBV12-3/TRBV12-4
J: TRBJ2-1
length: 15
size: few
CDR3: CASSPDWQADNEQFF
DNA: TGTGCCAGCAGTCCCGACTGGCAGGCCGACAATGAGCAGTTCTTC

D: TRBD2
V: TRBV7-3
J: TRBJ2-1
length: 15
size: .
CDR3: CASSLTGSGINEQFF
DNA: TGTGCCAGCAGCTTAACGGGTAGCGGGATTAATGAGCAGTTCTTC

D: .
V: TRBV6-5
J: TRBJ2-5
length: 14
size: once
CDR3: CASKARVGGETQYF
DNA: TGTGCCAGCAAAGCCAGGGTTGGTGGTGAGACCCAGTACTTC

D: TRBD2
V: TRBV7-9
J: TRBJ2-1
length: 15
size: .
CDR3: CASTPAGTSGDEQFF
DNA: TGTGCCAGCACCCCGGCAGGGACTAGCGGCGATGAGCAGTTCTTC

D: .
V: TRBV28
J: TRBJ1-6
length: 19
size: .
CDR3: CASSLGTDGGRAYNSPLHF
DNA: TGTGCCAGCAGTTTAGGTACAGACGGTGGCCGGGCCTATAATTCACCCCTCCACTTT

D: .
V: TRBV27
J: TRBJ2-7
length: 13
size: .
CDR3: CASSFGLYYEQYF
DNA: TGTGCCAGCAGTTTCGGACTGTACTACGAGCAGTACTTC

D: TRBD2
V: TRBV6-5
J: TRBJ2-1
length: 16
size: .
CDR3: CASSYDETSGGNEQFF
DNA: TGTGCCAGCAGTTACGATGAGACTAGCGGGGGTAATGAGCAGTTCTTC

D: TRBD2
V: TRBV6-2/TRBV6-3
J: TRBJ2-1
length: 17
size: many
CDR3: CASSYAKTSGSAYEQFF
DNA: TGTGCCAGCAGTTACGCTAAGACTAGCGGGAGTGCCTATGAGCAGTTCTTC

D: .
V: TRBV6-6
J: TRBJ2-7
length: 14
size: .
CDR3: CASSSSPPSYEQYF
DNA: TGTGCCAGCAGTTCCTCCCCTCCCTCCTACGAGCAGTACTTC

D: .
V: TRBV29-1
J: TRBJ1-2
length: 12
size: .
CDR3: CSVGYRNYGYTF
DNA: TGCAGCGTTGGTTACAGAAACTATGGCTACACCTTC

D: TRBD2
V: TRBV20-1
J: TRBJ2-7
length: 15
size: .
CDR3: CSARDWTSGSYEQYF
DNA: TGCAGTGCTAGAGATTGGACTAGCGGCTCCTACGAGCAGTACTTC

D: TRBD2
V: TRBV20-1
J: TRBJ2-1
length: 16
size: few
CDR3: CSARAVGRAKKNEQFF
DNA: TGCAGTGCTAGAGCAGTCGGGAGGGCTAAAAAAAATGAGCAGTTCTTC

D: TRBD2
V: TRBV10-3
J: TRBJ2-7
length: 15
size: .
CDR3: CAISEVGGRGSEQYF
DNA: TGTGCCATCAGTGAGGTAGGCGGGAGAGGCTCCGAGCAGTACTTC

D: .
V: TRBV7-2
J: TRBJ2-7
length: 15
size: few
CDR3: CASSHSDGFRGEQYF
DNA: TGTGCCAGCAGCCACAGCGACGGATTCAGGGGCGAGCAGTACTTC

D: .
V: TRBV20-1
J: TRBJ1-2
length: 14
size: .
CDR3: CSARATGKSGGYTF
DNA: TGCAGTGCTAGAGCCACCGGGAAAAGCGGAGGCTACACCTTC

D: .
V: TRBV12-3/TRBV12-4
J: TRBJ2-1
length: 15
size: few
CDR3: CACRNPGVPYNGQFF
DNA: TGTGCCTGCAGGAACCCAGGGGTCCCCTACAATGGGCAGTTCTTC

D: .
V: TRBV14
J: TRBJ1-2
length: 15
size: few
CDR3: CASSQVQGTNYGYTF
DNA: TGTGCCAGCAGCCAGGTGCAGGGGACAAACTATGGCTACACCTTC

D: .
V: TRBV7-3
J: TRBJ2-3
length: 16
size: .
CDR3: CASSLVAASSTDTQYF
DNA: TGTGCCAGCAGCTTAGTAGCGGCCTCTAGCACAGATACGCAGTATTTT